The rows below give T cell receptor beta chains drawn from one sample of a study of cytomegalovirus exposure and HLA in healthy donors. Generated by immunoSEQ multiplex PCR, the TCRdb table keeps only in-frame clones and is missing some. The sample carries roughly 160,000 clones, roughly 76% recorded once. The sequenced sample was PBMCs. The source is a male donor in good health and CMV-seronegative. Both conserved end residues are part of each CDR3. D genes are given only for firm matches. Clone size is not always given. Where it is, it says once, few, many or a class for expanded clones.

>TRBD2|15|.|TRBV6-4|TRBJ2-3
CASSEGLADTDTQYF
TGTGCCAGCAGTGAAGGACTAGCGGACACAGATACGCAGTATTTT
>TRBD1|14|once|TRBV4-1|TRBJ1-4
CASSRQGADEKLFF
TGCGCCAGCAGCCGCCAGGGGGCGGACGAAAAACTGTTTTTT
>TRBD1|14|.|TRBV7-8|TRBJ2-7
CASRSGTVTYEQYF
TGTGCCAGCAGGAGTGGGACAGTCACCTACGAGCAGTACTTC
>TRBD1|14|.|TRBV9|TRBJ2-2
CASKPDRYTGELFF
TGTGCCAGCAAACCGGACAGGTACACCGGGGAGCTGTTTTTT
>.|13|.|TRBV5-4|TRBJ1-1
CAGSRQENTEAFF
TGTGCCGGCAGCCGACAGGAGAACACTGAAGCTTTCTTT
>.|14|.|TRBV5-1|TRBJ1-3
CASSFGDFGNTIYF
TGCGCCAGCAGTTTCGGGGATTTTGGAAACACCATATATTTT
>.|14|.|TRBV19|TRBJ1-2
CASSIVGTPYGYTF
TGTGCCAGTAGTATAGTTGGCACCCCCTATGGCTACACCTTC
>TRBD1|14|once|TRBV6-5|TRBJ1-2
CASRDRGANYGYTF
TGTGCCAGCAGGGACAGGGGCGCTAACTATGGCTACACCTTC
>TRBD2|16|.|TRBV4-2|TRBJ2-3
CASSQDEASGGGDQYF
TGTGCCAGCAGCCAAGATGAGGCTAGCGGGGGCGGTGATCAGTATTTT
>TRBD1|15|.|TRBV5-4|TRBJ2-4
CASSWDQGAVDIQYF
TGCGCCAGCAGCTGGGACCAGGGGGCAGTGGACATTCAGTACTTC
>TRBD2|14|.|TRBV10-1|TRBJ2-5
CASSDPGRAETQYF
TGCGCCAGCAGTGACCCCGGGAGGGCAGAGACCCAGTACTTC
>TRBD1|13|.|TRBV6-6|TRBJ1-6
CASSGGQGSPLHF
TGTGCCAGCAGTGGTGGACAGGGCTCACCCCTCCACTTT
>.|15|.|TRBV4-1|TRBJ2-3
CASSHPLQSTDTQYF
TGCGCCAGCAGCCACCCCTTACAATCTACAGATACGCAGTATTTT
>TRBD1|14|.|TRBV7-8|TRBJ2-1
CASSSDRAKGEQFF
TGTGCCAGCAGCTCGGACAGGGCAAAAGGAGAGCAGTTCTTC
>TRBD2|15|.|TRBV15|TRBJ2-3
CATSRAGGEADTQYF
TGTGCCACCAGCAGAGCGGGAGGGGAAGCAGATACGCAGTATTTT
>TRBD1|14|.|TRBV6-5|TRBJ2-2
CASSTDRDAGELFF
TGTGCCAGCAGTACAGACAGGGACGCCGGGGAGCTGTTTTTT
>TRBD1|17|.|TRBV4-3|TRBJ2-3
CASSQGPGQPSTDTQYF
TGCGCCAGCAGCCAAGGTCCGGGACAGCCTAGCACAGATACGCAGTATTTT
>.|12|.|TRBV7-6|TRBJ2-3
CASSPSTDTQYF
TGTGCCAGCAGCCCTAGCACAGATACGCAGTATTTT
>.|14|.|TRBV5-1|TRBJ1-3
CASSPGVGGNTIYF
TGCGCCAGCAGCCCAGGGGTAGGTGGAAACACCATATATTTT
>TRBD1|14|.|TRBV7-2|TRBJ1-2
CASSLAGTGHGYTF
TGTGCCAGCAGCCTGGCCGGGACAGGGCACGGCTACACCTTC
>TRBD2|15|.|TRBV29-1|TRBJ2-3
CSVRELAGRTDTQYF
TGCAGCGTGCGGGAGCTAGCGGGGAGGACAGATACGCAGTATTTT
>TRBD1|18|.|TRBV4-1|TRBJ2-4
CASSQPLDRGLAKNIQYF
TGCGCCAGCAGCCAACCACTCGACAGGGGGCTAGCCAAAAACATTCAGTACTTC
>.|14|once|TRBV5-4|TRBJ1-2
CASTVGGRTFGYTF
TGTGCCAGCACCGTCGGGGGGCGGACCTTTGGCTACACCTTC
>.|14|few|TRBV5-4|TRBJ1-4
CASSLAGTNEKLFF
TGTGCCAGCAGCTTGGCAGGGACTAATGAAAAACTGTTTTTT
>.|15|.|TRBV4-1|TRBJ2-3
CASSYRQDEKDTQYF
TGCGCCAGCAGCTACCGACAGGACGAAAAAGATACGCAGTATTTT
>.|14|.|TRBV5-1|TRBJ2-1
CASSLLSEGNEQFF
TGCGCCAGCAGCTTGCTTAGCGAGGGTAATGAGCAGTTCTTC
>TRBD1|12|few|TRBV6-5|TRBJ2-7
CASGGQGYEQYF
TGTGCCAGCGGAGGACAGGGCTACGAGCAGTACTTC
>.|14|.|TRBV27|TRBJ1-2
CASSSAEFSYGYTF
TGTGCCAGCAGTTCGGCGGAGTTCTCCTATGGCTACACCTTC
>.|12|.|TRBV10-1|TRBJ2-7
CASSGASTEQYF
TGCGCCAGCAGTGGGGCTTCCACCGAGCAGTACTTC
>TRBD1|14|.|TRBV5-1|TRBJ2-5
CASTGPGQQETQYF
TGCGCCAGCACGGGCCCGGGACAGCAAGAGACCCAGTACTTC
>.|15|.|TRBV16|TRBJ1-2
CASSQSTQGSYGYTF
TGTGCCAGCAGCCAATCAACCCAGGGCTCTTATGGCTACACCTTC
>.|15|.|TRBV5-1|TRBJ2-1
CASSLVGPGYNEQFF
TGCGCCAGCAGCTTGGTGGGGCCCGGCTACAATGAGCAGTTCTTC
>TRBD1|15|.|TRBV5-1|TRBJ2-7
CASSLADRGRGEQYF
TGCGCCAGCAGCTTGGCCGACAGGGGGCGAGGGGAGCAGTACTTC
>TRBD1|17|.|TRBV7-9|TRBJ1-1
CSSTLTRGQGARTEAFF
TGTTCCAGCACCCTCACCAGGGGACAGGGGGCGAGAACTGAAGCTTTCTTT
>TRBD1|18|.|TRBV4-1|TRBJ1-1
CASSYGIRTGARNTEAFF
TGCGCCAGCAGCTATGGGATTCGGACAGGGGCGAGGAACACTGAAGCTTTCTTT
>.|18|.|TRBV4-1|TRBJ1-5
CASSQDPGSFDSNQPQHF
TGCGCCAGCAGCCAAGATCCAGGGTCCTTCGATAGCAATCAGCCCCAGCATTTT
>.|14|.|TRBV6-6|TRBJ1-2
CASSYSTGNYGYTF
TGTGCCAGCAGTTACTCCACAGGGAACTATGGCTACACCTTC
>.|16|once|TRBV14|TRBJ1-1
CASSQDPRLRSTEAFF
TGTGCCAGCAGCCAAGATCCTAGGCTCCGCAGTACTGAAGCTTTCTTT
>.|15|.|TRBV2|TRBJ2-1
CASSPTGFSYNEQFF
TGTGCCAGCAGCCCTACAGGGTTCTCCTACAATGAGCAGTTCTTC